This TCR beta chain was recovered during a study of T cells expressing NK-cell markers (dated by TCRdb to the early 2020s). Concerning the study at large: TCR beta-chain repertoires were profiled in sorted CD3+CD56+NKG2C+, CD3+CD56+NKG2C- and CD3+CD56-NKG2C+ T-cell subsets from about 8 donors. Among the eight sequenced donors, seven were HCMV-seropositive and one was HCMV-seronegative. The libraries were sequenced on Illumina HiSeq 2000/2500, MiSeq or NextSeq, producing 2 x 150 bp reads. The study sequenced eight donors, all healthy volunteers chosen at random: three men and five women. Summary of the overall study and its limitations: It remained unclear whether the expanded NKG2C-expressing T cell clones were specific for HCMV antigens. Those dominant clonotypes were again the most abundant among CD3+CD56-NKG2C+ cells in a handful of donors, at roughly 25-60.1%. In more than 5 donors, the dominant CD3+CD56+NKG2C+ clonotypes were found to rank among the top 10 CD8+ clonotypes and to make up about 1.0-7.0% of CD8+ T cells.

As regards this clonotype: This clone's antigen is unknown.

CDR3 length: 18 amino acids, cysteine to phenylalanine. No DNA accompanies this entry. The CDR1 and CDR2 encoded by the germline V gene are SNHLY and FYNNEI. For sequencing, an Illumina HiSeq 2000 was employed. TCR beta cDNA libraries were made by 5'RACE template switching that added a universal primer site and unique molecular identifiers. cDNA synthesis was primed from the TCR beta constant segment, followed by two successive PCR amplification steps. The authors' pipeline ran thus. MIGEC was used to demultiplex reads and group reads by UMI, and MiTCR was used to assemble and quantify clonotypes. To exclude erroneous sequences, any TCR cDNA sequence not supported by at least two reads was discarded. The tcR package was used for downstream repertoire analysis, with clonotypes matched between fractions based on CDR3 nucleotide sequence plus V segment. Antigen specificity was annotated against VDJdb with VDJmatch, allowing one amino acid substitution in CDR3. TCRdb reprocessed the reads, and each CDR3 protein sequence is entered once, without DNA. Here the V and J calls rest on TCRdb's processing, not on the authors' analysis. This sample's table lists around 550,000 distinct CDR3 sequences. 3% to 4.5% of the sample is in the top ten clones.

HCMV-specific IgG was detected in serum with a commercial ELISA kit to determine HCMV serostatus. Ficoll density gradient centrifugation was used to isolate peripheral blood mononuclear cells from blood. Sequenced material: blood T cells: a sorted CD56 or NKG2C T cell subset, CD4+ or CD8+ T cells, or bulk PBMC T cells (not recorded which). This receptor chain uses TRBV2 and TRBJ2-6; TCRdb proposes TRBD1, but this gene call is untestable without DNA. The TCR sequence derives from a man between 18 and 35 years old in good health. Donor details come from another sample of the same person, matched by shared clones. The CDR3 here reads CATYLRGTAFSGANVLTF.